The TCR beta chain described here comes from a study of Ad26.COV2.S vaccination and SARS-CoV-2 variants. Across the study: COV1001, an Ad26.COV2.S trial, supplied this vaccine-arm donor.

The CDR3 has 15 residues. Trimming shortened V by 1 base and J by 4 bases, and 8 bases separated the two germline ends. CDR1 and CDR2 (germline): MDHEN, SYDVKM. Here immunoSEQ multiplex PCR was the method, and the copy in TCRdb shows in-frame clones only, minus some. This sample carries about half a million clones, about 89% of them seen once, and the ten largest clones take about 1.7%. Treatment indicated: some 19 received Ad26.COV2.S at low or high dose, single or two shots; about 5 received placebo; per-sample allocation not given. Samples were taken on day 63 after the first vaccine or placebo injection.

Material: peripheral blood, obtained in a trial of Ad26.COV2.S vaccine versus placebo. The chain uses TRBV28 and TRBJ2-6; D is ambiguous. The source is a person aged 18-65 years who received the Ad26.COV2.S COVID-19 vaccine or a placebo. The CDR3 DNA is TGTGCCAGCAGTTTATCGGTATCCGGGGCCAACGTCCTGACTTTC. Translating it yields CASSLSVSGANVLTF.